This entry concerns a single T cell receptor beta chain. Its antigen is unidentified. The sample is drawn from a study of graft-versus-host responses after intestinal transplantation. Study details: Recipients obtained multivisceral, liver-intestinal, or isolated intestinal transplants.

General study results and limits: GvH clones turned up in recipient marrow; some had shown up first in ileum or blood. Early post-transplant falls in HvG clones accompanied the peak levels of circulating GvH clones. Allograft clonal ratios (graft-versus-host to host-versus-graft) were high in patients who had graft-donor T cell macrochimerism.

Generated by immunoSEQ multiplex PCR, the TCRdb table keeps only in-frame clones and is missing some. The data hold tens of thousands of clones, with 85% to 95% observed a single time. This CDR3 has 17 amino acids. From germline, CDR1 is SNHLY and CDR2 FYNNEI. V lost 2 bases and J lost 6; bases outside the gene matches: 10. The sequencing here drew on unstimulated CD8+ T cells sorted from spleen or lymph node cells, taken before transplant. V is TRBV2 and J is TRBJ2-1; TRBD2 aligns across 10 bases. The sequence was obtained from a human donor who was the organ donor for an intestinal transplant. CDR3 bases: TGTGCCAGCAGTGAAAAAGAGGAGCTAGCGGGGGCCAATGAGCAGTTCTTC. Its protein product is CASSEKEELAGANEQFF.